Listed here are 23 T cell receptor beta chains from one sample, sequenced in a study of CD8 T cells in Susac syndrome. After extraction with the RNeasy kit, about 0.5 to 1 ug of the RNA was reverse transcribed using random hexamers. TCRdb analysed the immunoSEQ multiplex PCR reads with MiXCR anew, one entry per CDR3 protein. The sample shows about 140,000 distinct CDR3 sequences, roughly 94% of them seen only once. The sample consisted of CD8+ T cells from PBMCs. All receptors come from a human donor in good health.

This rearrangement joins TRBV4-2 to TRBJ2-7; D may be TRBD2 (6 bases). CDR1 is LGHNA, CDR2 YNFKEQ, per germline. Trimming cost V 1 base and J 2 bases, with 12 bases left between them. The CDR3 length is 15 residues. The CDR3 DNA reads TGTGCCAGCAGCCAAGGGGTAGCGGACCCCTACGAGCAGTACTTC. Its translation: CASSQGVADPYEQYF.

The rearrangement links TRBV7-6 to TRBJ2-6; 9 bases match TRBD1. CDR1 SGHVS and CDR2 FNYEAQ come from the germline V gene. The length of the CDR3 is 16 residues. With 2 bases clipped from V and 2 bases from J, the junction kept 1 base outside the gene matches. The CDR3 region is CASSLWDRAGANVLTF. The CDR3 nucleotides are TGTGCCAGCAGCTTATGGGACAGGGCTGGGGCCAACGTCCTGACTTTC.

In this sample, this clonotype turned up once. The rearrangement uses TRBV7-2 and TRBJ2-1, with 10 bases aligning to TRBD1. The V gene's germline CDR1 is SGHTA and CDR2 FQGNSA. Trimming removed 6 bases from V and 8 bases from J; junction bases left unmatched: 7. This CDR3 has 14 residues. The CDR3 sequence is CASSRDRGRDEQFF. The CDR3 DNA sequence: TGTGCCAGCAGTCGGGACAGGGGAAGGGATGAGCAGTTCTTC.

The rearrangement uses TRBV29-1 and TRBJ2-3; 13 nucleotides align to TRBD2. This CDR3 spans 15 amino acids. V trimming: 5 bases; J trimming: 5 bases; junction bases outside the gene matches: 7. CDR1 SQVTM and CDR2 ANQGSEA come from the germline V gene. The CDR3 loop reads CSVPGLAGRLDTQYF. CDR3 coding DNA: TGCAGCGTTCCGGGACTAGCGGGACGTTTAGATACGCAGTATTTT.

The chain has TRBV30 and TRBJ2-7, with unresolved D. Germline V gene data show CDR1 as GTSNPN and CDR2 as SVGIG (reference sequence). V lost 0 bases, J lost 6 bases, and 12 bases lay in between. This CDR3 comprises 13 residues. The CDR3: CAWSVGMLGEQYF. The CDR3, as DNA: TGTGCCTGGAGTGTAGGGATGTTGGGCGAGCAGTACTTC.

The rearrangement uses TRBV7-9 and TRBJ1-2; D perhaps matches TRBD1 (5 bases). The CDR3 has 13 amino acids. With 1 base removed from V and 6 bases from J, the gap between germline ends came to 9 bases. Germline-derived CDR1 and CDR2 are SEHNR and FQNEAQ (reference sequence). CDR3 in DNA: TGTGCCAGCAGCTTAGATCCAGGGCATGGCTACACCTTC. This translates into CASSLDPGHGYTF.

The chain uses TRBV30 and TRBJ2-7; 13 positions agree with TRBD2. The CDR3 runs 15 residues. Germline CDR1 is GTSNPN and CDR2 is SVGIG (reference sequence). V lost 3 bases, J lost 1 base, and 3 bases stayed unmatched. CDR3 nucleotides: TGTGCCTGGAGCCAGGGACTAGCGGGATCCTACGAGCAGTACTTC. Residues: CAWSQGLAGSYEQYF.

The V call is TRBV28, the J call TRBJ2-7; D may be TRBD1 or TRBD2 (5 bases each). CDR3 length: 11 residues. The germline V and J ends were trimmed by 3 bases and 9 bases, with 9 bases remaining between them. Germline assignment: CDR1 MDHEN and CDR2 SYDVKM. The CDR3 loop reads CASSLGVPQYF. The CDR3 DNA reads TGTGCCAGCAGTTTGGGGGTACCGCAGTACTTC.

This clonotype is a singleton in its sample. This chain uses TRBV28 with TRBJ1-3; D is ambiguous. V gave up 7 bases and J gave up 11 bases, with 9 bases separating them. The CDR3 totals 10 residues. CDR1 and CDR2 from the germline V gene are MDHEN and SYDVKM. The CDR3 region has the DNA TGTGCCAGCACCACCGGACCCATATATTTT. Its protein is CASTTGPIYF.

This chain uses TRBV27 with TRBJ2-1; TRBD2 agrees at 8 bases. The CDR3 is 13 amino acids. Trimming took 3 bases from V and 10 from J; bases not matched to a gene: 5. Germline lookup yields CDR1 MNHEY and CDR2 SMNVEV (reference sequence). CDR3 in DNA: TGTGCCAGCAGTTTCGGGAGGGCCGGGGAGCAGTTCTTC. Translation: CASSFGRAGEQFF.

The chain has TRBV20-1 and TRBJ1-2; 7 bases match TRBD1. Germline V lookup: CDR1 DFQATT, CDR2 SNEGSKA (reference sequence). The CDR3 is 11 residues long. V was pared by 5 bases and J by 4 bases, with 1 base of the junction left unmatched. The CDR3 protein is CSAGTVYGYTF. For the CDR3, the DNA is TGCAGTGCTGGGACAGTCTATGGCTACACCTTC.

The chain combines TRBV28 with TRBJ2-5; D might be TRBD1 or TRBD2, each matching 6 bases. Germline V lookup: CDR1 MDHEN, CDR2 SYDVKM. V gave up 7 bases and J gave up 5 bases, with 17 bases separating them. CDR3 length equals 14 residues. CDR3: CASTSRRRGETQYF. The CDR3 DNA reads as TGTGCCAGCACCTCCCGCCGGAGGGGGGAGACCCAGTACTTC.

V usage is TRBV29-1 and J usage is TRBJ2-1, with TRBD2 matching 7 bases. The V gene end was trimmed by 1 base and the J gene end by 4 bases; junction bases not matched to a gene: 1. The CDR3 has 13 amino acids. The germline gives CDR1 SQVTM, CDR2 ANQGSEA. The CDR3 reads CSVEASGYNEQFF. The CDR3 nucleotides read TGCAGCGTTGAAGCTAGCGGATACAATGAGCAGTTCTTC.

The J gene is TRBJ2-2, the V gene TRBV6-5; D is possibly TRBD1 (5 bases). This CDR3 has 14 amino acids. Germline CDR1 and CDR2: MNHEY and SVGAGI. Trimming shortened V by 5 bases and J by 1 base, and 8 bases separated the two germline ends. CDR3: CASSPTGNTGELFF. The DNA of the CDR3 is TGTGCCAGCAGTCCTACAGGGAACACCGGGGAGCTGTTTTTT.

The rearrangement links TRBV30 to TRBJ2-1; 7 bases align to TRBD1. This CDR3 is 14 amino acids long. Germline CDR1 reads GTSNPN; CDR2 reads SVGIG (reference sequence). The junction had 9 bases not matched to a gene; V was cut back by 4 bases and J by 6 bases. The CDR3 is CAWTDRAPRNEQFF. The CDR3 DNA reads as TGTGCCTGGACCGACAGGGCCCCCCGCAATGAGCAGTTCTTC. The full variable domain, rest sourced from reference TRBV30 and TRBJ2-1, is SQTIHQWPATLVQPVGSPLSLECTVEGTSNPNLYWYRQAAGRGLQLLFYSVGIGQISSEVPQNLSASRPQDRQFILSSKKLLLSDSGFYLCAWTDRAPRNEQFFGPGTRLTVL.

The chain links TRBV9 to TRBJ2-7, with D unresolved. The V and J ends lost 3 bases and 1 base respectively, with 8 bases between them. Per germline, CDR1 SGDLS and CDR2 YYNGEE. The CDR3 is 13 amino acids. CDR3 DNA sequence: TGTGCCAGCAGCGCGACCGATTCCTACGAGCAGTACTTC. Translated: CASSATDSYEQYF. Supplemented by reference TRBV9 and TRBJ2-7, the full variable domain reads DSGVTQTPKHLITATGQRVTLRCSPRSGDLSVYWYQQSLDQGLQFLIQYYNGEERAKGNILERFSAQQFPDLHSELNLSSLELGDSALYFCASSATDSYEQYFGPGTRLTVT.

The chain couples TRBV5-1 to TRBJ2-7, with D maybe TRBD1 (6 bases). This CDR3 is 15 amino acids long. V lost 1 base and J lost 3, with 14 bases in between. Germline V gives CDR1 SGHRS, CDR2 YFSETQ. The CDR3 DNA follows: TGCGCCAGCAGCTTGATGCAGGGGAGAGACTACGAGCAGTACTTC. Protein: CASSLMQGRDYEQYF. Full variable domain (outside the CDR3, taken from reference TRBV5-1 and TRBJ2-7): KAGVTQTPRYLIKTRGQQVTLSCSPISGHRSVSWYQQTPGQGLQFLFEYFSETQRNKGNFPGRFSGRQFSNSRSEMNVSTLELGDSALYLCASSLMQGRDYEQYFGPGTRLTVT.

V is TRBV25-1 and J is TRBJ1-2, with a weak D call TRBD1 (6 bases). Trimming stripped 10 bases from V and 2 bases from J, with 14 bases between. The CDR3 contains 13 residues. Per germline, CDR1 MGHDK and CDR2 SYGVNS. CDR3 loop: CATHVTGNYGYTF. CDR3 nucleotides: TGTGCCACCCACGTAACAGGGAACTATGGCTACACCTTC.

The chain links TRBV2 to TRBJ2-1; D may be TRBD2 (5 bases). Deletions cut 5 bases from V and 10 bases from J, with 9 bases between. Germline lookup yields CDR1 SNHLY and CDR2 FYNNEI. The CDR3 spans 11 residues. The CDR3 spells CASSQRPEQFF. CDR3 nucleotides: TGTGCCAGCAGTCAGCGGCCAGAGCAGTTCTTC.

V and J are TRBV12-3 or TRBV12-4 and TRBJ2-3; 13 bases are a match to TRBD2. The CDR3 has 15 residues. With V trimmed by 5 bases and J by 4 bases, 3 bases remained unmatched. CDR3 amino acids: CASSRTSGSADTQYF. In nucleotides, the CDR3 is TGTGCCAGCAGTAGGACTAGCGGGAGCGCAGATACGCAGTATTTT.

The chain has TRBV7-6 and TRBJ2-1; 7 bases map to TRBD2. The CDR3 totals 18 residues. Trimming removed 1 base from V and 6 bases from J; junction bases left unmatched: 15. Looked up from germline, CDR1 is SGHVS and CDR2 is FNYEAQ. CDR3 amino acids: CASSLGYRGRLAANEQFF. In DNA, the CDR3 is TGTGCCAGCAGCTTAGGATACAGAGGTAGACTAGCTGCCAATGAGCAGTTCTTC.

The J gene is TRBJ2-7, the V gene TRBV6-5; TRBD2 matches 9 bases. Germline V CDR1 and CDR2: MNHEY, SVGAGI. The ends lost 0 bases at V and 2 bases at J; junction bases unmatched: 5. The CDR3 is made up of 16 amino acids. This CDR3 is CASSYSPTSGPYEQYF. The CDR3 DNA is TGTGCCAGCAGTTACTCGCCGACTAGCGGACCCTACGAGCAGTACTTC.

V is TRBV29-1 and J is TRBJ2-3; D is perhaps TRBD1 (6 bases). V was pared by 6 bases and J by 4 bases, with 29 bases between. This CDR3 comprises 18 residues. Looked up from germline, CDR1 is SQVTM and CDR2 is ANQGSEA. The DNA for the CDR3 is TGCAGCGTCCCTGAACGGACAGCGAGGTCCCATGGCGCAGATACGCAGTATTTT. Translation gives CSVPERTARSHGADTQYF.